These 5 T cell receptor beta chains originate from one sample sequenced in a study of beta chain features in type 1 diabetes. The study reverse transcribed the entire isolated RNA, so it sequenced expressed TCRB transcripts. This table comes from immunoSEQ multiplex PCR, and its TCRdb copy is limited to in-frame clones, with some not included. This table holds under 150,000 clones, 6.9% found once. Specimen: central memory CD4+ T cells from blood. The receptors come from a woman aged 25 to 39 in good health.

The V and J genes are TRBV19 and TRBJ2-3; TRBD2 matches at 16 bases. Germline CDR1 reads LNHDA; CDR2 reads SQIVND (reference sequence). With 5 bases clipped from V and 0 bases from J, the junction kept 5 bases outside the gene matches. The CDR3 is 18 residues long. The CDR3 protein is CASSPGLAGGSSTDTQYF. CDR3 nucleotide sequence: TGTGCCAGTAGTCCGGGACTAGCGGGAGGGTCTAGCACAGATACGCAGTATTTT.

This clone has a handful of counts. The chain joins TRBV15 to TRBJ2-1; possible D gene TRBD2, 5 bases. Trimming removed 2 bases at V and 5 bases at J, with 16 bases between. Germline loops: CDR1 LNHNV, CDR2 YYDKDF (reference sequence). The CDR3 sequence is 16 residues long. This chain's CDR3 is CATSRKGLSGNNEQFF. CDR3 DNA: TGTGCCACCAGCAGAAAAGGACTCTCTGGTAACAATGAGCAGTTCTTC.

The CDR3 DNA follows: TGTGCCAGCAGCCGCGGGCAAAATGAGCAGTTCTTC. It encodes CASSRGQNEQFF. The chain combines TRBV6-6 with TRBJ2-1; D possibly corresponds to TRBD2 (5 bases). V lost 6 bases and J lost 7, with 10 bases in between. The CDR3 length is 12 residues. The germline gives CDR1 MNHNY, CDR2 SVGAGI (reference sequence).

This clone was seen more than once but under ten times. This chain's CDR3 is CASRQGSYEQYF. CDR3 in DNA: TGTGCCAGCAGACAGGGCTCCTACGAGCAGTACTTC. V and J are TRBV7-9 and TRBJ2-7; possible D gene TRBD1, 6 bases. Germline V CDR1 and CDR2: SEHNR, FQNEAQ (reference sequence). The CDR3 spans 12 residues. V gave up 6 bases and J gave up 0 bases, with 6 bases separating them.

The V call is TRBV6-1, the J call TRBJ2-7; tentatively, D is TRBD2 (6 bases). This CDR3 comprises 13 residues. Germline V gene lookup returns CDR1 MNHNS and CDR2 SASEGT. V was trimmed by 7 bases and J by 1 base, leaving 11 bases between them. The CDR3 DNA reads TGTGCCAGCATCCGGGCGGGGTCCTACGAGCAGTACTTC. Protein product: CASIRAGSYEQYF.